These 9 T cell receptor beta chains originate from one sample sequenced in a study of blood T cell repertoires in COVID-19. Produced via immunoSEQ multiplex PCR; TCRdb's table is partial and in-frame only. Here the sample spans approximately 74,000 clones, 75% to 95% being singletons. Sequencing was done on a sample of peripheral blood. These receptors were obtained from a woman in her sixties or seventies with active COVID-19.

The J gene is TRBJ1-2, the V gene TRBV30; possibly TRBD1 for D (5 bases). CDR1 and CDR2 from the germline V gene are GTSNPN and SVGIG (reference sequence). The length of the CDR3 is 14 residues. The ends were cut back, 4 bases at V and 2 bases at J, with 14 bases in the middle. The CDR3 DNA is TGTGCCTGGAACCACTTGACAGACAACTATGGCTACACCTTC. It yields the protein CAWNHLTDNYGYTF.

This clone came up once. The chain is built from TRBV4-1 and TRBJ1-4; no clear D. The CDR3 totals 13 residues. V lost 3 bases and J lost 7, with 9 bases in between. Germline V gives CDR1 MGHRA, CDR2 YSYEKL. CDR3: CASSQVPGEKLFF. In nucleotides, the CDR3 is TGCGCCAGCAGCCAGGTCCCGGGTGAAAAACTGTTTTTT.

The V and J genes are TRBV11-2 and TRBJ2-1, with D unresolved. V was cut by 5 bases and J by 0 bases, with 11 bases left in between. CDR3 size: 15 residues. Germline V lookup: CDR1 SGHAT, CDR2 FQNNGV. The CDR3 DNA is TGTGCCAGCAGCCCGCAACGGAGCTCCTACAATGAGCAGTTCTTC. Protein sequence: CASSPQRSSYNEQFF.

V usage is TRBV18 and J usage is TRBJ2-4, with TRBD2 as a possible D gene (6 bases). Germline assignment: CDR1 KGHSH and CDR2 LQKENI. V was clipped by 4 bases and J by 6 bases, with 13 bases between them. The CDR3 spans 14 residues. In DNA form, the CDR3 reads TGTGCCAGCTCACAAACGGGACTTCGAAACATTCAGTACTTC. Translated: CASSQTGLRNIQYF.

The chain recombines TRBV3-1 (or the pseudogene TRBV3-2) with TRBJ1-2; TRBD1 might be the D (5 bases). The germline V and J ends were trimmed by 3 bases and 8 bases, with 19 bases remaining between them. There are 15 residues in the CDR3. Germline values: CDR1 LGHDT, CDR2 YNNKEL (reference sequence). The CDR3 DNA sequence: TGTGCCAGCAGCCACATAGGGAACGGGAGGGGCGGCTACACCTTC. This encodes CASSHIGNGRGGYTF.

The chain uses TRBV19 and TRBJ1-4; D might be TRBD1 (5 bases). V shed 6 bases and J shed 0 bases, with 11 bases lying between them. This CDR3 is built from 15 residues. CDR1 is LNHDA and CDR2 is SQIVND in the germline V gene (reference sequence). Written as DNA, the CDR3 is TGTGCCAGTAGGCGTGACAGTGCAACTAATGAAAAACTGTTTTTT. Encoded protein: CASRRDSATNEKLFF.

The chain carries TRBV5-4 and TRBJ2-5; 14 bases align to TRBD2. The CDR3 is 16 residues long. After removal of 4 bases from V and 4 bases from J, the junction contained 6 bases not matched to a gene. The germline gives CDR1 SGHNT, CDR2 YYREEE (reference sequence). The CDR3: CASSQGLAGAGETQYF. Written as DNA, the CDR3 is TGTGCCAGCAGCCAGGGACTAGCGGGAGCGGGAGAGACCCAGTACTTC. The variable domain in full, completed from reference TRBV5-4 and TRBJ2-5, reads ETGVTQSPTHLIKTRGQQVTLRCSSQSGHNTVSWYQQALGQGPQFIFQYYREEENGRGNFPPRFSGLQFPNYSSELNVNALELDDSALYLCASSQGLAGAGETQYFGPGTRLLVL.

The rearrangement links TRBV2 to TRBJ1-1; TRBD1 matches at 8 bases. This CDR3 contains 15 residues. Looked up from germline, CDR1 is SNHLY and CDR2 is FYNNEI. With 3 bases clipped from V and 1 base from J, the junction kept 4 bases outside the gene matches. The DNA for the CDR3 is TGTGCCAGCAGTGACGGACAGGGCGGGAACACTGAAGCTTTCTTT. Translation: CASSDGQGGNTEAFF.

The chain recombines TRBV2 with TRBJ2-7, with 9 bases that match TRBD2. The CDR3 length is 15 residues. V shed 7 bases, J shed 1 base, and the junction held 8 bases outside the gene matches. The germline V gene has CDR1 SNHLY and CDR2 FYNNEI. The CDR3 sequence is CASTLSSGVSYEQYF. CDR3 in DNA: TGTGCCAGCACCCTCTCTAGCGGGGTGTCCTACGAGCAGTACTTC. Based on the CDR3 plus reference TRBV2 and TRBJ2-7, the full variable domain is EPEVTQTPSHQVTQMGQEVILRCVPISNHLYFYWYRQILGQKVEFLVSFYNNEISEKSEIFDDQFSVERPDGSNFTLKIRSTKLEDSAMYFCASTLSSGVSYEQYFGPGTRLTVT.